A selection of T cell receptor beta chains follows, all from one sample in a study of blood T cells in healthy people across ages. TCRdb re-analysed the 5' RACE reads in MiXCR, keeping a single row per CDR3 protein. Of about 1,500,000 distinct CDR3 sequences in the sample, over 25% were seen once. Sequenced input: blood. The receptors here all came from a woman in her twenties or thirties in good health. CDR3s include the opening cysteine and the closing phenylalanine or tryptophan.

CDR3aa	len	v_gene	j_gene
CASSLEQGEGGNEQFF	16	TRBV18	TRBJ2-1
CASSLNRGGRETQYF	15	TRBV11-2	TRBJ2-5
CASSQAGRGANNSPLHF	17	TRBV4-2	TRBJ1-6
CASSDQAVSYEQYF	14	TRBV5-6	TRBJ2-7
CASSEAADSGNTIYF	15	TRBV6-1	TRBJ1-3
CASSPGTPSGGQPQHF	16	TRBV7-2	TRBJ1-5
CASSLSGTAYYEQYF	15	TRBV7-9	TRBJ2-7
CSVETVEGAPTDTQYF	16	TRBV29-1	TRBJ2-3
CAISDSTGSGIYF	13	TRBV10-3	TRBJ1-3
CASSPLFGGTDTQYF	15	TRBV12-3/TRBV12-4	TRBJ2-3
CASSEDRGSDTQYF	14	TRBV6-1	TRBJ2-3
CASSLMARGQTYEQYF	16	TRBV7-9	TRBJ2-7
CVSSGGQSGYGYTF	14	TRBV25-1	TRBJ1-2
CASSLDLAEFGGHTF	15	TRBV5-1	TRBJ1-2
CAISASEANYGYTF	14	TRBV10-3	TRBJ1-2
CASSLDGGGGFGELFF	16	TRBV4-1	TRBJ2-2
CASSYLRGGYEQYF	14	TRBV6-5	TRBJ2-7
CASSLAQHVEQYF	13	TRBV28	-
CASSSSGTENYNEQFF	16	TRBV6-5	TRBJ2-1
CASSPRRKSTDTQYF	15	TRBV7-2	TRBJ2-3
CAISSQGLHGYTF	13	TRBV10-3	TRBJ1-2
CSARGDFLADTQYF	14	TRBV20-1	TRBJ2-3
CASSPTFSEDEAFF	14	TRBV18	TRBJ1-1
CSVGSWETQYF	11	TRBV29-1	TRBJ2-5
CASNYGGGSEKLFF	14	TRBV12-3/TRBV12-4	TRBJ1-4
CSARDPSRGAYEQYF	15	TRBV20-1	TRBJ2-7
CASSGQQQETQYF	13	TRBV5-1	TRBJ2-5
CASSHRRSGGDTDTQYF	17	TRBV7-9	TRBJ2-3
CAGSVELEAEQYF	13	TRBV9	TRBJ2-7
CASSTTGTANQPQHF	15	TRBV7-9	TRBJ1-5
CSATGTAYEQYF	12	TRBV20-1	TRBJ2-7
CASSQGAGTGYEQYF	15	TRBV4-2	TRBJ2-7
CSAREGADQPQHF	13	TRBV20-1	TRBJ1-5
CATSRDLGRGAFF	13	TRBV15	TRBJ1-1
CASSYGAGKLDEQYF	15	TRBV6-6	TRBJ2-7
CSARDRPSQDPYEQYF	16	TRBV20-1	TRBJ2-7
CASSPMDNEQFF	12	TRBV9	TRBJ2-1
CASSLAEGRVYDEQFF	16	TRBV11-2	TRBJ2-1
CASGFLQGGANEKLFF	16	TRBV12-5	TRBJ1-4